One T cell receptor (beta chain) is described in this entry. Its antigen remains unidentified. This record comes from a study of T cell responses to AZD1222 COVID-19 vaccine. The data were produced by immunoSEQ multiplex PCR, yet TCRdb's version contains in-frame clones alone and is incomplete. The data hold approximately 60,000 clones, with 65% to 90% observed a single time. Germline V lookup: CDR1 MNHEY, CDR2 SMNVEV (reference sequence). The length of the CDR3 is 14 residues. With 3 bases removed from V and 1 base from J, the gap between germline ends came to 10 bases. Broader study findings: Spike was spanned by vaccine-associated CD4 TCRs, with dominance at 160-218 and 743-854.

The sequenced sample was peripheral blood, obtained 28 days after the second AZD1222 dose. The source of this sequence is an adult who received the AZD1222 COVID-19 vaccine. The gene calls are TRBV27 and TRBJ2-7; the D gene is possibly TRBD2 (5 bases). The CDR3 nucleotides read TGTGCCAGCAGTTTTTTCGGGAAATCCTACGAGCAGTACTTC. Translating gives CASSFFGKSYEQYF.